The rows below give T cell receptor beta chains drawn from one sample of a study of blood T cell repertoires in COVID-19. This table comes from immunoSEQ multiplex PCR, and its TCRdb copy is limited to in-frame clones, with some not included. Of under 200,000 clones listed, 80% to 90% are singletons. Sequenced: peripheral blood. These receptors originate from a woman in her 70s with COVID-19, enrolled during active disease. Each CDR3 is given with its conserved first and last residue. Fields, in order: D gene, clone size, J gene, V gene, CDR3 protein, CDR3 DNA. A D gene is named only where the DNA matches it firmly. The size field is filled for only some rows; it gives once, few, many or a size class.

-,-,TRBJ1-5,TRBV6-6,CASRWGRGNQPQHF,TGTGCCAGCAGGTGGGGCAGGGGCAATCAGCCCCAGCATTTT
TRBD1,-,TRBJ1-2,TRBV6-5,CASSYAGTGYGYTF,TGTGCCAGCAGTTACGCTGGGACAGGGTATGGCTACACCTTC
-,-,TRBJ2-5,TRBV6-5,CASSVGAEGETQYF,TGTGCCAGCAGCGTGGGGGCCGAGGGAGAGACCCAGTACTTC
TRBD2,-,TRBJ2-4,TRBV10-3,CAISETGGENIQYF,TGTGCCATCAGTGAGACGGGGGGTGAAAACATTCAGTACTTC
TRBD1,-,TRBJ1-4,TRBV2,CASRDRGANEKLFF,TGTGCCAGCAGGGACAGGGGGGCTAATGAAAAACTGTTTTTT
-,few,TRBJ2-5,TRBV5-4,CASSNNLDPEHF,TGTGCCAGCAGCAATAACCTAGACCCTGAGCACTTC
-,-,TRBJ2-2,TRBV6-4,CASSDEVAGELFF,TGTGCCAGCAGTGATGAGGTGGCCGGGGAGCTGTTTTTT
-,once,TRBJ2-7,TRBV2,CASSGSRTAPGVGQYF,TGTGCCAGCAGTGGTTCCAGGACTGCCCCTGGGGTAGGGCAGTACTTC
TRBD1,few,TRBJ2-1,TRBV18,CASSPDRGTYNEQFF,TGTGCCAGCTCACCAGACAGGGGAACCTACAATGAGCAGTTCTTC
TRBD1,-,TRBJ2-7,TRBV6-5,CASRTGGAYEQYF,TGTGCCAGCAGGACAGGGGGGGCCTACGAGCAGTACTTC
TRBD1,-,TRBJ1-6,TRBV6-6,CASNSRDRNSPLHF,TGTGCCAGCAACAGCCGGGACAGGAATTCACCCCTCCACTTT
TRBD1,-,TRBJ1-6,TRBV3-1/TRBV3-2,CASSPYRTGGNNSPLHF,TGTGCCAGCAGCCCATACCGGACAGGCGGAAATAATTCACCCCTCCACTTT